These T cell receptor beta chains were read from a single sample in a study of shared clonotypes between healthy human individuals. Profiling relied on immunoSEQ multiplex PCR, and the TCRdb table lists in-frame clones only, not all of them. This sample has 640,000 or so clones, with about two thirds found just once. The source material was memory CD4+ T cells sorted from blood. The receptors shown here come from a woman in her thirties in good health. Each CDR3 is given with its conserved first and last residue. D genes are given only for firm matches. Not all rows give a size; the values are once, few, many and, for expanded clones, a class.

d_call	v_call	clone_size	j_call	cdr3_aa	cdr3_nt
-	TRBV11-1	few	TRBJ2-1	CASSQDLLSSYNEQFF	TGTGCCAGCAGCCAAGACTTACTGAGCTCCTACAATGAGCAGTTCTTC
-	TRBV27	once	TRBJ2-1	CASRLGGDSYNEQFF	TGTGCCAGCAGACTCGGGGGAGACTCCTACAATGAGCAGTTCTTC
TRBD1	TRBV6-6	-	TRBJ2-3	CASSQTGQGTDTQYF	TGTGCCAGCAGCCAAACTGGACAGGGCACAGATACGCAGTATTTT
-	TRBV14	-	TRBJ2-4	CASSHSFGITKNIQYF	TGTGCCAGCAGCCATTCGTTCGGGATAACCAAAAACATTCAGTACTTC
-	TRBV5-5	-	TRBJ1-3	CASSPPEGFIYF	TGTGCCAGCAGCCCGCCCGAGGGTTTCATATATTTT
TRBD2	TRBV5-1	-	TRBJ2-7	CASSTTTSGSSYEQYF	TGCGCCAGCAGTACTACCACTAGCGGGAGTTCCTACGAGCAGTACTTC
TRBD1	TRBV18	once	TRBJ2-7	CASSPRQGTYEQYF	TGTGCCAGCTCACCTAGACAGGGAACGTACGAGCAGTACTTC
TRBD1	TRBV27	few	TRBJ1-5	CASSWTGPNQPQHF	TGTGCCAGCAGTTGGACAGGGCCCAATCAGCCCCAGCATTTT
TRBD2	TRBV29-1	many	TRBJ2-1	CSVETSVGYNEQFF	TGCAGCGTTGAGACTAGCGTGGGGTACAATGAGCAGTTCTTC
-	TRBV5-1	-	TRBJ2-7	CASSRSYEQYF	TGCGCCAGCAGCCGATCATATGAGCAGTACTTC
-	TRBV6-1	-	TRBJ1-5	CASSAYATGYSNQPQHF	TGTGCCAGCAGTGCATATGCAACAGGCTATAGCAATCAGCCCCAGCATTTT
-	TRBV5-4	-	TRBJ2-5	CASSSRQGTGETQYF	TGTGCCAGCAGCTCCCGCCAGGGGACGGGGGAGACCCAGTACTTC
-	TRBV30	-	TRBJ2-5	CAWSDRWGHPCGDQYF	TGTGCCTGGAGTGATAGATGGGGGCACCCCTGTGGGGACCAGTACTTC
-	TRBV5-1	-	TRBJ2-7	CASSLEMGYEQYF	TGCGCCAGCAGCTTGGAGATGGGATACGAGCAGTACTTC
TRBD1	TRBV7-8	-	TRBJ2-5	CASSPGTGQETQYF	TGTGCCAGCAGCCCCGGGACAGGGCAAGAGACCCAGTACTTC
-	TRBV18	once	TRBJ1-1	CASSPRVQTWGTEAFF	TGTGCCAGCTCACCACGGGTACAAACCTGGGGGACTGAAGCTTTCTTT
TRBD2	TRBV6-5	-	TRBJ2-5	CASRTSGSGQETQYF	TGTGCCAGCAGAACTAGCGGGAGTGGTCAAGAGACCCAGTACTTC
-	TRBV7-2	few	TRBJ2-3	CASSLVRVDTQYF	TGTGCCAGCAGCTTAGTTAGAGTAGATACGCAGTATTTT
TRBD2	TRBV27	-	TRBJ2-7	CASGPLAGVSYEQYF	TGTGCCAGCGGACCACTAGCGGGAGTTTCCTACGAGCAGTACTTC
-	TRBV29-1	many	TRBJ1-1	CSVTVLDTEAFF	TGCAGCGTTACCGTCTTGGACACTGAAGCTTTCTTT
TRBD1	TRBV5-4	-	TRBJ2-7	CASSSLGQGSYEQYF	TGTGCCAGCAGCTCCCTTGGACAGGGATCTTACGAGCAGTACTTC
-	TRBV28	-	TRBJ2-4	CASSSPGHKNIQYF	TGTGCCAGCAGTTCACCGGGCCATAAAAACATTCAGTACTTC
TRBD2	TRBV11-3	-	TRBJ2-7	CASSPGTSGIYEQYF	TGTGCCAGCAGTCCCGGGACTAGCGGGATATACGAGCAGTACTTC
TRBD2	TRBV29-1	few	TRBJ2-5	CSVETSGFETQYF	TGCAGCGTGGAAACTAGCGGGTTTGAGACCCAGTACTTC
TRBD1	TRBV28	-	TRBJ1-1	CASSPRRGTGSVAFF	TGTGCCAGCAGTCCCCGTAGGGGGACAGGGTCGGTAGCTTTCTTT
-	TRBV5-1	-	TRBJ2-2	CASRKGFGELFF	TGCGCCAGCAGGAAGGGGTTCGGGGAGCTGTTTTTT
-	TRBV6-7	-	TRBJ1-5	CASSYTVAGRYQPQHF	TGTGCCAGCAGTTACACCGTGGCAGGGCGATATCAGCCCCAGCATTTT